These 28 T cell receptor beta chains came from one sample sequenced in a study of blood T cell repertoires in COVID-19. Data came from immunoSEQ multiplex PCR; TCRdb stores just in-frame clones and leaves some out. Of 250,000 to 300,000 clones listed, approximately 77% were seen once; the top ten hold 3.1%. Sequenced: peripheral blood. These receptors were taken from a woman younger than 30 with acute or convalescent COVID-19.

This chain joins TRBV9 and TRBJ2-7; a possible D gene is TRBD1 (6 bases). V was pared by 3 bases and J by 1 base, with 11 bases between. Germline lookup yields CDR1 SGDLS and CDR2 YYNGEE. This CDR3 is built from 14 residues. This chain's CDR3 is CASSALGGSYEQYF. DNA for the CDR3: TGTGCCAGCAGCGCGTTAGGGGGATCCTACGAGCAGTACTTC.

This chain joins TRBV7-2 and TRBJ2-7; weak D call: TRBD1 (6 bases). Germline CDR1 and CDR2: SGHTA and FQGNSA. CDR3 length: 14 amino acids. Trimming pared 3 bases from V and 7 bases from J, leaving 16 bases between. The CDR3: CASSFLGQGFEQYF. The CDR3 nucleotides are TGTGCCAGCAGCTTCCTGGGGCAGGGGTTTGAGCAGTACTTC.

In DNA, the CDR3 is TGTGCCAGCAGTGATCAGGGGGCGCGAGGTGAAAAACTGTTTTTT. As protein: CASSDQGARGEKLFF. The chain is built from TRBV6-2 or TRBV6-3 and TRBJ1-4, with TRBD1 identical over 8 bases. This CDR3 is built from 15 residues. From germline, CDR1 is MNHEY and CDR2 SVGEGT. The ends lost 5 bases at V and 7 bases at J; junction bases unmatched: 9.

This rearrangement joins TRBV30 to TRBJ1-2, with 7 bases fitting TRBD1. Trimming took 4 bases from V and 4 from J; bases not matched to a gene: 9. Germline values: CDR1 GTSNPN, CDR2 SVGIG (reference sequence). The CDR3 sequence is 14 residues long. This CDR3 reads CAWNRGEIPYGYTF. CDR3 DNA: TGTGCCTGGAACAGGGGCGAAATACCCTATGGCTACACCTTC.

This sequence joins TRBV7-9 and TRBJ2-7; 7 bases are shared with TRBD1. The CDR3 totals 17 residues. Per the germline V gene, CDR1 is SEHNR and CDR2 is FQNEAQ (reference sequence). V was clipped by 7 bases and J by 0 bases; unmatched bases: 15. The CDR3 spells CASTSVLAAGGSYEQYF. The CDR3 region has the DNA TGTGCCAGCACCTCCGTCCTAGCCGCAGGGGGCTCCTACGAGCAGTACTTC.

This chain joins TRBV24-1 and TRBJ1-5, with 8 bases matching TRBD1. With 4 bases clipped from V and 3 bases from J, the junction kept 7 bases outside the gene matches. Germline assignment: CDR1 KGHDR and CDR2 SFDVKD. There are 16 residues in the CDR3. CDR3 in amino acids: CATSDPPGQDNQPQHF. DNA for the CDR3: TGTGCCACCAGTGACCCCCCGGGACAGGACAATCAGCCCCAGCATTTT.

This clone was observed once. This chain connects TRBV15 to TRBJ2-1, with 9 bases matching TRBD2. Germline CDR1 reads LNHNV; CDR2 reads YYDKDF (reference sequence). V trimming: 1 base; J trimming: 6 bases; junction bases outside the gene matches: 13. CDR3 length: 18 residues. CDR3 protein: CATSRGIPGTSSSNEQFF. Written as DNA, the CDR3 is TGTGCCACCAGCAGAGGGATCCCGGGGACTAGCAGCAGCAATGAGCAGTTCTTC.

The chain employs TRBV25-1 and TRBJ2-2; D perhaps matches TRBD2 (6 bases). The V end lost 6 bases, the J end lost 1 base, and 18 bases lay between the germline ends. From germline, CDR1 is MGHDK and CDR2 SYGVNS. The CDR3 sequence is 17 residues long. CDR3 nucleotides: TGTGCCAGCAGGGGGGGTTTAGGGACGGAGAACACCGGGGAGCTGTTTTTT. Its protein is CASRGGLGTENTGELFF. Variable domain in full (rest from reference TRBV25-1 and TRBJ2-2): EADIYQTPRYLVIGTGKKITLECSQTMGHDKMYWYQQDPGMELHLIHYSYGVNSTEKGDLSSESTVSRIRTEHFPLTLESARPSHTSQYLCASRGGLGTENTGELFFGEGSRLTVL.

J is TRBJ2-5 and V is TRBV7-8, with a possible D match to TRBD1 (5 bases). In germline, CDR1 is SGHVS, CDR2 FQNEAQ. This CDR3 has 14 residues. Trimming removed 6 bases from V and 2 bases from J, with 13 bases in between. The CDR3 nucleotides read TGTGCCAGCAGGAAATCCAGACAGCAAGAGACCCAGTACTTC. Protein product: CASRKSRQQETQYF.

This clone was counted a single time. The genes are TRBV7-2 and TRBJ2-7; the D gene is possibly TRBD2 (6 bases). The germline gives CDR1 SGHTA, CDR2 FQGNSA. This CDR3 region has 14 residues. Trimming stripped 5 bases from V and 0 bases from J, with 11 bases between. As DNA, the CDR3 is TGTGCCAGCAGCGCAGCGGGCAACTCCTACGAGCAGTACTTC. Amino acids: CASSAAGNSYEQYF.

This sequence joins TRBV13 and TRBJ1-2, with a tentative D call TRBD1 (6 bases). The CDR3 sequence is 15 residues long. Germline assignment: CDR1 PRHDT and CDR2 FYEKMQ (reference sequence). V gave up 1 base and J gave up 8 bases, with 17 bases separating them. The DNA of the CDR3 is TGTGCCAGCAGCTTAGTCCCATATGAAGGGGGAGGCTACACCTTC. Its translation is CASSLVPYEGGGYTF.

In its sample, this clone was seen once. The CDR3 coding sequence is TGCGCCAGCAGCCCTGCTAGTGGGGCGGCCTCTGGGGCCAACGTCCTGACTTTC. Its translation: CASSPASGAASGANVLTF. The chain has TRBV5-1 and TRBJ2-6, with TRBD1 as a possible D gene (5 bases). The CDR3 has 18 amino acids. V dropped 4 bases and J dropped 0 bases, with 17 bases sitting between them. CDR1 and CDR2 (germline): SGHRS, YFSETQ.

This rearrangement joins TRBV4-3 to TRBJ1-2; weak D call: TRBD1 (6 bases). CDR3 length equals 16 residues. In germline, CDR1 is LGHNA, CDR2 YSLEER. V lost 0 bases and J lost 4, with 15 bases in between. The CDR3 loop is CASSQDRGGDLYGYTF. The CDR3 DNA is TGCGCCAGCAGCCAAGATAGGGGGGGTGACCTCTATGGCTACACCTTC.

The chain couples TRBV6-5 to TRBJ1-5, with 9 bases aligning to TRBD1. Germline CDR1 reads MNHEY; CDR2 reads SVGAGI. The junction had 7 bases not matched to a gene; V was cut back by 5 bases and J by 5 bases. This CDR3 spans 15 amino acids. CDR3 nucleotides: TGTGCCAGCAGTAAGAAGGGACAGGGTGATCAGCCCCAGCATTTT. Protein: CASSKKGQGDQPQHF.

The V gene is TRBV4-3, the J gene TRBJ1-5; 10 nucleotides align to TRBD1. Germline-derived CDR1 and CDR2 are LGHNA and YSLEER. The CDR3 runs 17 residues. J lost 9 bases, V lost 3 bases, and 14 bases had no gene match. The CDR3 spells CASSQETGTGDFWPQHF. DNA of the CDR3: TGCGCCAGCAGCCAGGAAACCGGGACAGGGGATTTCTGGCCCCAGCATTTT.

The genes are TRBV5-4 and TRBJ2-3; 8 nucleotides agree with TRBD1. Losses at the gene ends were 4 bases for V and 1 base for J; bases not matched to a gene: 2. The CDR3 runs to 14 residues. Germline-derived CDR1 and CDR2 are SGHNT and YYREEE (reference sequence). The CDR3 DNA follows: TGTGCCAGCAGCGAGGGACAGGGCACAGATACGCAGTATTTT. This encodes CASSEGQGTDTQYF.

The rearrangement joins TRBV30 to TRBJ2-2; TRBD2 matches at 7 bases. CDR1 and CDR2 (germline): GTSNPN, SVGIG (reference sequence). The CDR3 has 13 amino acids. V lost 2 bases and J lost 5; bases outside the gene matches: 2. CDR3 DNA: TGTGCCTGGAGTAGTAGCGGGACCGGGGAGCTGTTTTTT. This sequence encodes CAWSSSGTGELFF.

This rearrangement joins TRBV28 to TRBJ2-7, with D possibly being TRBD2 (7 bases). There are 16 residues in the CDR3. The ends were cut back, 7 bases at V and 4 bases at J, with 23 bases in the middle. Germline values: CDR1 MDHEN, CDR2 SYDVKM. The CDR3 protein is CASTKGGAGSGYEQYF. The CDR3 region has the DNA TGTGCCAGCACCAAAGGGGGGGCCGGGAGCGGATACGAGCAGTACTTC.

The genes are TRBV11-1 and TRBJ1-1; weak D call: TRBD1 (5 bases). This CDR3 is 16 amino acids long. The V gene lost 3 bases and the J gene lost 0 bases, with 14 bases spanning the gap. Germline CDR1 SGHAT, CDR2 FQDESV (reference sequence). For the CDR3, the DNA is TGTGCCAGCAGCTTTGGAGGAGGGGAGCTGAACACTGAAGCTTTCTTT. Protein sequence: CASSFGGGELNTEAFF.

This clone was observed a handful of times. V usage is TRBV5-1 and J usage is TRBJ1-2; 8 positions agree with TRBD1. J was trimmed by 7 bases and V by 0 bases; bases with no gene match: 17. Germline lookup yields CDR1 SGHRS and CDR2 YFSETQ. CDR3 size: 18 residues. CDR3 sequence reads: CASSLEGQGARGMGGYTF. CDR3 nucleotide sequence: TGCGCCAGCAGCTTGGAGGGGCAGGGGGCGCGAGGAATGGGTGGCTACACCTTC.

V and J are TRBV6-5 and TRBJ1-1; no reliable D call. Germline CDR1 reads MNHEY; CDR2 reads SVGAGI. The CDR3 sequence is 14 residues long. The ends were cut back, 6 bases at V and 1 base at J, with 12 bases in the middle. Written as DNA, the CDR3 is TGTGCCAGCAGGACTTCTCCTCGGAACACTGAAGCTTTCTTT. It encodes CASRTSPRNTEAFF.

This clone appeared a single time. The chain joins TRBV5-8 to TRBJ2-1; 7 bases map to TRBD2. V trimming: 5 bases; J trimming: 9 bases; junction bases outside the gene matches: 2. Germline V gene sequence: CDR1 SGHTS, CDR2 YDEGEE. The CDR3 is 11 residues long. As DNA, the CDR3 is TGTGCCAGCAGGTCGGGGGGTGAGCAGTTCTTC. Translation gives CASRSGGEQFF.

The genes are TRBV5-1 and TRBJ2-5; the D gene is possibly TRBD1 (5 bases). The CDR3 is 15 amino acids. Germline V gene data show CDR1 as SGHRS and CDR2 as YFSETQ. V lost 1 base, J lost 1 base, and 11 bases lay in between. In DNA, the CDR3 is TGCGCCAGCAGCTTGAGTACAGGTACCCAAGAGACCCAGTACTTC. Its translation: CASSLSTGTQETQYF.

This sequence joins TRBV7-2 and TRBJ2-1; TRBD1 is a possible D gene (5 bases). The CDR3 runs to 13 residues. Trimming cost V 3 bases and J 10 bases, with 13 bases left between them. Per the germline V gene, CDR1 is SGHTA and CDR2 is FQGNSA. In DNA form, the CDR3 reads TGTGCCAGCAGCTTGGACACCAGGACCGAGCAGTTCTTC. It translates to CASSLDTRTEQFF.

The chain recombines TRBV6-4 with TRBJ1-1, with 7 nucleotides matching TRBD1. This CDR3 has 13 residues. Trimming removed 6 bases from V and 2 bases from J; junction bases left unmatched: 3. Per germline, CDR1 MRHNA and CDR2 SNTAGT. The DNA for the CDR3 is TGTGCCAGCAGCCGGGACAGAAACACTGAAGCTTTCTTT. Its translation: CASSRDRNTEAFF.

This sequence joins TRBV7-2 and TRBJ2-3; a possible D gene is TRBD2 (5 bases). V lost 1 base, J lost 2 bases, and 13 bases lay in between. This CDR3 is 16 amino acids long. CDR1 and CDR2 (germline): SGHTA, FQGNSA. The CDR3 here is CASSLEAGRYTDTQYF. The CDR3 nucleotides read TGTGCCAGCAGCTTAGAGGCGGGCCGGTACACAGATACGCAGTATTTT.

This clone was seen only once. This rearrangement joins TRBV7-3 to TRBJ1-3; D unclear. Germline V gene data show CDR1 as SGHTA and CDR2 as FQGTGA. Trimming left V 2 bases short and J 0 bases short, with 8 bases between. The CDR3 is 15 amino acids. The CDR3: CASSLSAGSGNTIYF. The CDR3 coding sequence is TGTGCCAGCAGCTTATCTGCGGGCTCTGGAAACACCATATATTTT. Full variable domain (outside the CDR3, taken from reference TRBV7-3 and TRBJ1-3): GAGVSQTPSNKVTEKGKYVELRCDPISGHTALYWYRQSLGQGPEFLIYFQGTGAADDSGLPNDRFFAVRPEGSVSTLKIQRTERGDSAVYLCASSLSAGSGNTIYFGEGSWLTVV.

The chain employs TRBV28 and TRBJ2-3; weak D call: TRBD1 (5 bases). V lost 9 bases, J lost 9 bases, and 16 bases lay in between. The CDR3 sequence is 12 residues long. Looked up from germline, CDR1 is MDHEN and CDR2 is SYDVKM. The CDR3 region has the DNA TGTGCCAGTTCCAGGGCTACGTTAACGCAGTATTTT. This translates into CASSRATLTQYF.